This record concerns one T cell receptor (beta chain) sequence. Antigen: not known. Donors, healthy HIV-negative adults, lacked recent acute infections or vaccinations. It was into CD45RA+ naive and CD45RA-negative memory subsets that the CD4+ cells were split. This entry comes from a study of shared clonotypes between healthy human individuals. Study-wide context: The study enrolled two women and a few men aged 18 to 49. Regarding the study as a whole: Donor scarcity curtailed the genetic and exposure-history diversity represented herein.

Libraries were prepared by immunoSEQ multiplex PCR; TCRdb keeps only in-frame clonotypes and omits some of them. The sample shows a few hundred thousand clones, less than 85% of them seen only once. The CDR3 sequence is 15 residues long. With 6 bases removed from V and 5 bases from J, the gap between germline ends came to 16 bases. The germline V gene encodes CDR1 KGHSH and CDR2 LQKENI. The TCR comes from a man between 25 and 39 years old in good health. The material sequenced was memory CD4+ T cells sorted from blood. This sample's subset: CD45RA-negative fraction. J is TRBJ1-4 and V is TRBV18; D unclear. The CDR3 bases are TGTGCCAGCTCGTCGGCCGCGAGGCCCAATGAAAAACTGTTTTTT. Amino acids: CASSSAARPNEKLFF.